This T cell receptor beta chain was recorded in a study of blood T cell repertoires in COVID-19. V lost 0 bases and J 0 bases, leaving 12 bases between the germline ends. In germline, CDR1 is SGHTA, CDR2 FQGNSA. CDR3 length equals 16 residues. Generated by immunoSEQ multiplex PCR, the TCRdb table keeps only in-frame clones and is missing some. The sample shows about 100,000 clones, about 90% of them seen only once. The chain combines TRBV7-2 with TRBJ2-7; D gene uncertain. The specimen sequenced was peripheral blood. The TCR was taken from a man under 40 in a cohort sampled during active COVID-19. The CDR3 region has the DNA TGTGCCAGCAGCTTAGCAGTGTCCGAGAGCTCCTACGAGCAGTACTTC. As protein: CASSLAVSESSYEQYF.